This TCR beta chain emerged from a study of siplizumab effects on memory and regulatory T cells. Some 97,000 TCR templates underwent assay in every sample. TCRdb's table, derived via immunoSEQ multiplex PCR, lists solely in-frame clones and lacks some. The data hold 50,000 to 75,000 clones, with approximately 79% observed a single time. The CDR3 extends over 15 amino acids. Germline assignment: CDR1 MNHEY and CDR2 SMNVEV (reference sequence). V was cut by 6 bases and J by 6 bases, with 20 bases left in between. The chain employs TRBV27 and TRBJ2-5; a possible D gene is TRBD1 (6 bases). The sample was memory CD4+ T cells sorted from blood. The receptor was derived from a human donor in good health. In DNA, the CDR3 is TGTGCCAGCAGCCCCAGCTGGGGGCTGGGTCAGACCCAGTACTTC. Protein sequence: CASSPSWGLGQTQYF.